This record concerns one T cell receptor (beta chain) sequence. This clonotype was observed a handful of times. The specificity of this receptor is unknown. Base-call qualities are not available, and no considerably larger clone is one nucleotide away. The sample originates from a study of human T cells and chemical hapten exposure (dated by TCRdb to 2020 to 2023). General notes on the study: For sensitization, 2% DPC in acetone was applied to a roughly 2 cm by roughly 2 cm area of upper inner arm skin. Patients additionally received weekly therapeutic DPC doses to the scalp throughout the roughly 24-week study period. The study tracked peripheral blood TCR repertoire changes in vivo during primary and secondary sensitization to the hapten diphenylcyclopropenone (DPC) in alopecia patients. Blood samples were taken from patients before sensitization (week 0) and at 2, 6 and about 24 weeks after DPC sensitization. Patch testing on the upper back used Finn chambers containing 0.01% DPC, with scoring done after 6 days according to International Contact Dermatitis Research Group standards. The patient cohort, mostly female, included alopecia areata with under or over 50% scalp involvement, alopecia totalis and alopecia universalis. Libraries were combined into a pool for sequencing, and differences in TCR yield between samples came mainly from small differences in library volumes within the pool. Blood for TCR sequencing was provided by twenty-nine alopecia patients at one to four time points (pre-sensitization, 2, 6 and 24 weeks).

The sample's time point label is to be understood as: pre-sensitization, week 0. The treatment or condition label on this specimen signifies: therapeutic diphenylcyclopropenone sensitization with weekly scalp DPC. At each patch-test visit, blood was drawn before the patch test was applied. Eligible patients were aged 18 to 70, diagnosed with alopecia, deemed suitable for DPC therapy, and excluded if pregnant. Unfractionated whole blood was collected in Tempus Blood RNA tubes, and total RNA was extracted from that blood. Overall results and qualifications from the work: All patients had alopecia, a presumed autoimmune disease, so their immune response might differ from that of healthy individuals. Patch test score correlated positively with the number of PT1 expanded TCRs, reaching significance at thresholds 8, 16 and 32 but not at 4. After repeated subsampling, the strength of the expansion versus patch-test correlation and the threshold at which it became significant changed. Compared with pre-sensitization or healthy control sets, expanded TCRs formed significantly more large CDR3 similarity clusters, which is consistent with antigen-driven responses. The number of TCRs above 1 in 1000 frequency did not change with DPC sensitization; there was no evidence of global repertoire structure alterations.

CDR1 and CDR2 are read off the germline V gene (reference sequence) as SEHNR and FQNEAQ. The CDR3 sequence holds 18 residues, the cysteine and phenylalanine included. Left in the record is the CDR3 DNA by itself, 54 bases read in frame from the first base. Unmatched junction bases come to 10, with V trimmed by 5 bases and J by 6 bases. The library was made by RACE. The run used a NextSeq 500. During library preparation, unique molecular identifiers were attached to individual cDNA molecules so that TCRs could be counted in a quantitative, reproducible way. Each blood RNA sample was used to sequence both TCR alpha and TCR beta chains. In the original analysis: Samples had a median of roughly 98,000 TCRs, with a range from roughly 23,224 to 750,000. V, J and CDR3 annotation of the TCR reads was performed with the Decombinator software suite. For the PS versus PT1 abundance plots, all samples were subsampled to the same number of TCRs (28,000). TCRs were defined as expanded if absent before sensitization and observed at least eight times at the 2-week time point. TCRdb handled the public reads itself, with Q25 trimming in fastp and clone calling in MiXCR, and kept productive beta chains. Rows are unified per CDR3 protein, each entry keeping the most common DNA and genes. The V and J calls shown here were made by TCRdb, not taken from the authors' results. The sample table records about 260,000 distinct CDR3 sequences; 7% to 10% of these occur just once. Of the sample, roughly 2.5% falls within the top ten clones.

Here the sequenced sample was whole blood, taken in connection with sensitization to the hapten diphenylcyclopropenone (DPC). The receptor was derived from a woman aged 40 to 50 with alopecia areata. Some clones in this sample may be carry-over from other donors' samples. This receptor chain uses TRBV7-9 and TRBJ2-4, with 16 middle bases fitting TRBD2. The CDR3 corresponds to CASSPRGTSGRAGNIQYF. Here is the DNA: TGTGCCAGCAGCCCTCGCGGGACTAGCGGGAGGGCCGGAAACATTCAGTACTTC.